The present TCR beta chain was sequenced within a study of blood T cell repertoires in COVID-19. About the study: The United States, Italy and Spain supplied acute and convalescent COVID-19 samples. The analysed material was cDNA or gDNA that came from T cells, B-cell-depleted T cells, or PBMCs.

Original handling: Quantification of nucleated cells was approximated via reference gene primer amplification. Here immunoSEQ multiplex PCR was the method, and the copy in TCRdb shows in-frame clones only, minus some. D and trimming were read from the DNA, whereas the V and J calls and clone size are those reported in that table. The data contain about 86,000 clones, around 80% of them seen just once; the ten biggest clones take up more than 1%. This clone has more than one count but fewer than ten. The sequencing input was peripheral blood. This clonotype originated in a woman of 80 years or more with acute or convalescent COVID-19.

For the CDR3, the DNA is TGCGCCAGCAGCCGCGTACTAGCGGGGGACACAGATACGCAGTATTTT. Translating it yields CASSRVLAGDTDTQYF. The V call is TRBV4-1, the J call TRBJ2-3; 11 bases are a match to TRBD2. Unmatched junction bases numbered 5, after V lost 4 bases and J lost 2 bases. This CDR3 is built from 16 residues. Germline CDR1 and CDR2: MGHRA and YSYEKL.